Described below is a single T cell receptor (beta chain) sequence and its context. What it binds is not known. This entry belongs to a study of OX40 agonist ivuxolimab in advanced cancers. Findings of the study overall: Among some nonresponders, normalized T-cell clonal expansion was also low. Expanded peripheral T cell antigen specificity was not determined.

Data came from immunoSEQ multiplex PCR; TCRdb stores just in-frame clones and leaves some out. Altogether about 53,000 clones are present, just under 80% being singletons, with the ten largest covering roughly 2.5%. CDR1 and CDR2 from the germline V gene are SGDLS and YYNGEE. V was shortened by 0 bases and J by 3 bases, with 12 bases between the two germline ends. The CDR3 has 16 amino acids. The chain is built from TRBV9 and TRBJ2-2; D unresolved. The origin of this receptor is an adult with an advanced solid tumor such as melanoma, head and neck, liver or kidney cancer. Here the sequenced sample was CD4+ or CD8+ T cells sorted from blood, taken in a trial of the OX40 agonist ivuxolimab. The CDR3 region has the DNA TGTGCCAGCAGCGTAGGGTCGATTGGGTACACCGGGGAGCTGTTTTTT. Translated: CASSVGSIGYTGELFF. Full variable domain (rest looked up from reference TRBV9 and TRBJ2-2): DSGVTQTPKHLITATGQRVTLRCSPRSGDLSVYWYQQSLDQGLQFLIQYYNGEERAKGNILERFSAQQFPDLHSELNLSSLELGDSALYFCASSVGSIGYTGELFFGEGSRLTVL.